The 7 T cell receptor beta chains given below trace back to one sample, sequenced in a study of shared clonotypes between healthy human individuals. Sequencing was performed with immunoSEQ multiplex PCR; in TCRdb, only in-frame clones are kept and a portion is missing. The table records about 870,000 clones, roughly 92% of them present only once. Naive CD8 cells lacked CD45RO and underwent positive selection for CCR7, leaving out terminally differentiated effector memory CD45RA+ cells. What was sequenced was naive CD8+ T cells sorted from blood. Receptor source: a man aged 30-40 years in good health.

V is TRBV5-1 and J is TRBJ2-7; 10 positions agree with TRBD2. CDR1 and CDR2 from the germline V gene are SGHRS and YFSETQ. The CDR3 covers 15 residues. V was clipped by 0 bases and J by 4 bases; unmatched bases: 4. The CDR3 loop reads CASSLDATSGYEQYF. The CDR3 nucleotides read TGCGCCAGCAGCTTGGACGCGACTAGCGGGTACGAGCAGTACTTC.

This chain links TRBV14 with TRBJ2-1, with D unresolved. Germline-derived CDR1 and CDR2 are SGHDN and FVKESK. V shed 5 bases and J shed 0 bases, with 11 bases lying between them. This CDR3 has 15 amino acids. CDR3 loop: CASSLTPNSYNEQFF. CDR3 coding DNA: TGTGCCAGCAGCTTAACGCCGAACTCCTACAATGAGCAGTTCTTC.

The genes are TRBV7-3 and TRBJ2-3, with 9 bases aligning to TRBD2. Germline V gene lookup returns CDR1 SGHTA and CDR2 FQGTGA. This CDR3 has 17 amino acids. After removal of 4 bases from V and 0 bases from J, the junction contained 8 bases not matched to a gene. The CDR3 DNA follows: TGTGCCAGCAGCTCTGTGGCTAGCGGGATTAGCACAGATACGCAGTATTTT. It specifies CASSSVASGISTDTQYF.

This chain joins TRBV4-1 and TRBJ2-7; D is perhaps TRBD1 (6 bases). Trimming removed 4 bases from V and 2 bases from J, with 12 bases in between. Germline CDR1 is MGHRA and CDR2 is YSYEKL. The CDR3 loop spans 14 amino acids. The CDR3 is CASSLKTGPYEQYF. DNA of the CDR3: TGCGCCAGCAGCCTCAAGACAGGACCCTACGAGCAGTACTTC.

This clone was found once. V and J are TRBV6-1 and TRBJ2-3, with TRBD2 matching over 13 bases. The CDR3 is 19 residues long. Germline assignment: CDR1 MNHNS and CDR2 SASEGT. The ends lost 2 bases at V and 8 bases at J; junction bases unmatched: 16. CDR3 sequence: CASSEPFKGLAGVRGTQYF. In nucleotides, the CDR3 is TGTGCCAGCAGTGAACCATTCAAAGGACTAGCGGGAGTCAGGGGTACGCAGTATTTT.

The chain is built from TRBV27 and TRBJ2-1; D gene ambiguous. Per germline, CDR1 MNHEY and CDR2 SMNVEV (reference sequence). The CDR3 is 14 residues long. The germline V and J ends were trimmed by 2 bases and 0 bases, with 5 bases remaining between them. In nucleotides, the CDR3 is TGTGCCAGCAGTTTAGCGGACTCCTACAATGAGCAGTTCTTC. Translated, it gives CASSLADSYNEQFF.

The chain is built from TRBV30 and TRBJ1-5; D is perhaps TRBD1 (6 bases). The CDR3 contains 15 residues. Germline CDR1 and CDR2: GTSNPN and SVGIG (reference sequence). Trimming removed 7 bases at V and 2 bases at J, with 18 bases between. The CDR3 DNA reads as TGTGCCTCCTCAGGGGAGGGAAGCGGCAATCAGCCCCAGCATTTT. It translates to CASSGEGSGNQPQHF.